A single sample gave rise to the 30 T cell receptor beta chains below, sequenced in a study of CD8+ T cells in alopecia areata. RNA was extracted and reverse transcribed into cDNA as the sequencing template. The repertoire was sequenced with immunoSEQ multiplex PCR; TCRdb's copy has only in-frame clones and lacks some. The sample includes approximately 180,000 clones, less than 80% of them seen just once. This specimen was CD8+ T cells sorted from blood, taken at week 0. Receptor source: a human donor with alopecia areata.

The chain has TRBV27 and TRBJ1-2, with 7 positions matching TRBD1. Germline V gene sequence: CDR1 MNHEY, CDR2 SMNVEV (reference sequence). Trimming removed 5 bases from V and 5 bases from J; junction bases left unmatched: 8. The CDR3 is made up of 14 amino acids. The CDR3 loop reads CASSPRDSLYGYTF. In DNA, the CDR3 is TGTGCCAGCAGTCCCCGGGACAGCCTGTATGGCTACACCTTC.

This chain joins TRBV13 and TRBJ1-3; D possibly corresponds to TRBD1 (6 bases). The V gene's germline CDR1 is PRHDT and CDR2 FYEKMQ (reference sequence). Between the trimmed V and J ends, which lost 0 bases and 5 bases, there was a span of 11 bases. The CDR3 is 15 residues long. This CDR3 is CASSLGRGGRNTIYF. CDR3 sequence (DNA): TGTGCCAGCAGCTTAGGCCGAGGGGGTCGAAACACCATATATTTT.

The V and J genes are TRBV6-1 and TRBJ2-6; D perhaps matches TRBD1 (6 bases). This CDR3 region has 14 residues. The germline CDR1 and CDR2 sequences are MNHNS and SASEGT. Trimming removed 7 bases from V and 4 bases from J, with 11 bases in between. This CDR3 is CASTTGPGANVLTF. DNA for the CDR3: TGTGCCAGCACCACAGGGCCAGGGGCCAACGTCCTGACTTTC.

This chain uses TRBV7-9 with TRBJ1-2; 7 nucleotides align to TRBD1. This CDR3 has 14 residues. Trimming took 5 bases from V and 5 from J; bases not matched to a gene: 8. Germline values: CDR1 SEHNR, CDR2 FQNEAQ (reference sequence). In DNA form, the CDR3 reads TGTGCCAGCAGCGGAGGGGGACAGCCGTATGGCTACACCTTC. This sequence encodes CASSGGGQPYGYTF.

The chain employs TRBV9 and TRBJ2-5; no definite D call. V lost 3 bases to trimming and J lost 3 bases, with 3 bases between them. The CDR3 contains 11 residues. CDR1 is SGDLS, CDR2 YYNGEE, per germline. This CDR3 is CASSAEETQYF. The CDR3 DNA reads as TGTGCCAGCAGCGCCGAAGAGACCCAGTACTTC.

This clone came up a few times. The J gene is TRBJ2-1, the V gene TRBV7-2; TRBD1 aligns across 9 bases. V lost 5 bases to trimming and J lost 8 bases; unmatched junction nucleotides: 4. CDR3 length: 13 amino acids. Germline V gene sequence: CDR1 SGHTA, CDR2 FQGNSA. DNA for the CDR3: TGTGCCAGCAGCATCACAGGGGGCGATGAGCAGTTCTTC. It is translated as CASSITGGDEQFF.

The genes are TRBV13 and TRBJ1-4, with 11 bases fitting TRBD1. V lost 5 bases, J lost 5 bases, and 4 bases stayed unmatched. CDR1 PRHDT and CDR2 FYEKMQ come from the germline V gene (reference sequence). The CDR3 consists of 15 residues. CDR3 nucleotides: TGTGCCAGCAGCGCTGGGGACAGGGGGAATGAAAAACTGTTTTTT. Amino acids: CASSAGDRGNEKLFF.

The chain recombines TRBV29-1 with TRBJ2-1; 8 positions match TRBD2. V shed 1 base and J 7 bases; nucleotides not matched to a gene: 12. The CDR3 extends over 16 amino acids. From germline, CDR1 is SQVTM and CDR2 ANQGSEA. The chain's CDR3 is CSVEGGSGGLGNEQFF. The CDR3 region has the DNA TGCAGCGTTGAAGGGGGCAGCGGGGGCCTCGGGAATGAGCAGTTCTTC.

V and J are TRBV27 and TRBJ1-5; no firm D call. The CDR3 covers 14 residues. Germline V lookup: CDR1 MNHEY, CDR2 SMNVEV (reference sequence). V was trimmed by 0 bases and J by 1 base, leaving 4 bases between them. The DNA of the CDR3 is TGTGCCAGCAGTTTATCGAGCAGCAATCAGCCCCAGCATTTT. It encodes CASSLSSSNQPQHF.

V gene TRBV2 combines with J gene TRBJ2-7; D possibly corresponds to TRBD2 (6 bases). V was pared by 2 bases and J by 3 bases, with 17 bases between. The germline V gene has CDR1 SNHLY and CDR2 FYNNEI. This CDR3 has 16 amino acids. CDR3 in amino acids: CASSEMLGLKGYEQYF. In DNA, the CDR3 is TGTGCCAGCAGTGAAATGCTAGGACTAAAGGGCTACGAGCAGTACTTC.

The rearrangement uses TRBV11-2 and TRBJ2-1; D not certain. Looked up from germline, CDR1 is SGHAT and CDR2 is FQNNGV. Between the trimmed V and J ends, which lost 2 bases and 8 bases, there was a span of 4 bases. The CDR3 covers 11 residues. The CDR3 DNA follows: TGTGCCAGCAGCTTACAAGATGAGCAGTTCTTC. It is translated as CASSLQDEQFF.

This chain joins TRBV30 and TRBJ1-1; D gene unclear. CDR1 is GTSNPN, CDR2 SVGIG, per germline (reference sequence). This CDR3 region has 12 residues. Between the trimmed V and J ends, which lost 5 bases and 1 base, there was a span of 8 bases. DNA of the CDR3: TGTGCCTGGGACCGCGAGAACACTGAAGCTTTCTTT. It is translated as CAWDRENTEAFF.

J is TRBJ2-7 and V is TRBV11-2, with D perhaps matching TRBD1 (6 bases). From germline, CDR1 is SGHAT and CDR2 FQNNGV. The CDR3 sequence is 15 residues long. Trimming stripped 5 bases from V and 2 bases from J, with 16 bases between. CDR3 residues: CASSIGPRDTYEQYF. In DNA form, the CDR3 reads TGTGCCAGCAGCATCGGTCCCCGGGACACCTACGAGCAGTACTTC.

The rearrangement joins TRBV25-1 to TRBJ1-1; 7 bases align to TRBD1. The CDR3 loop spans 13 amino acids. With 1 base clipped from V and 9 bases from J, the junction kept 5 bases outside the gene matches. CDR1 is MGHDK, CDR2 SYGVNS, per germline. CDR3 sequence (DNA): TGTGCCAGCAGTGAATCGGTACAGGGGAAAGCTTTCTTT. Its translation is CASSESVQGKAFF.

Notes on this clone: Other DNA sequences in this specimen translate into the identical CDR3. The chain employs TRBV5-1 and TRBJ2-3; D call uncertain. Germline loops: CDR1 SGHRS, CDR2 YFSETQ. V dropped 1 base and J dropped 5 bases, with 5 bases sitting between them. The CDR3 loop spans 12 amino acids. The CDR3 reads CASSLRRDTQYF. DNA of the CDR3: TGCGCCAGCAGCTTGAGGCGAGATACGCAGTATTTT.

The chain is built from TRBV29-1 and TRBJ2-3; no clear D gene. Germline lookup yields CDR1 SQVTM and CDR2 ANQGSEA. The CDR3 length is 14 residues. Trimming took off 7 bases at V and 1 base at J, with 15 bases between the two ends. CDR3 in amino acids: CSALDITRTDTQYF. The CDR3 DNA follows: TGCAGCGCCCTCGATATCACCCGCACAGATACGCAGTATTTT.

V usage is TRBV13 and J usage is TRBJ2-7; D possibly corresponds to TRBD1 (6 bases). The germline V gene encodes CDR1 PRHDT and CDR2 FYEKMQ (reference sequence). The CDR3 totals 14 residues. Trimming took 4 bases from V and 1 from J, leaving 11 bases between them. The CDR3 loop reads CASSSPTGSYEQYF. CDR3 bases: TGTGCCAGCAGCTCTCCGACAGGATCCTACGAGCAGTACTTC. Combining the CDR3 with reference TRBV13 and TRBJ2-7 gives the whole variable domain AAGVIQSPRHLIKEKRETATLKCYPIPRHDTVYWYQQGPGQDPQFLISFYEKMQSDKGSIPDRFSAQQFSDYHSELNMSSLELGDSALYFCASSSPTGSYEQYFGPGTRLTVT.

The chain joins TRBV13 to TRBJ2-7; TRBD1 aligns across 9 bases. Germline CDR1 is PRHDT and CDR2 is FYEKMQ (reference sequence). This CDR3 region has 16 residues. V gave up 2 bases and J gave up 4 bases; unmatched junction bases: 9. The DNA of the CDR3 is TGTGCCAGCAGCTTAAACCCCTCCGGACAGGGGTACGAGCAGTACTTC. This encodes CASSLNPSGQGYEQYF.

This clone occurred a few times. This chain links TRBV5-1 with TRBJ2-2; the match to TRBD1 covers 10 bases. From germline, CDR1 is SGHRS and CDR2 YFSETQ. V shed 3 bases and J 4 bases; nucleotides not matched to a gene: 0. The CDR3 extends over 14 amino acids. The CDR3 DNA reads as TGCGCCAGCAGCTGGACAGGGGGCACCGGGGAGCTGTTTTTT. Residues: CASSWTGGTGELFF.

CDR3 coding DNA: TGTGCCAGTAGTTGGAGTTCTAGCGATGGCTACACCTTC. It encodes CASSWSSSDGYTF. The rearrangement uses TRBV19 and TRBJ1-2; the D is unclear. Germline assignment: CDR1 LNHDA and CDR2 SQIVND (reference sequence). V dropped 5 bases and J dropped 6 bases, with 13 bases sitting between them. There are 13 residues in the CDR3.

The chain joins TRBV13 to TRBJ1-2; D may be TRBD1 (6 bases). Germline lookup yields CDR1 PRHDT and CDR2 FYEKMQ (reference sequence). V lost 5 bases and J lost 2, with 12 bases in between. The CDR3 has 14 residues. CDR3 residues: CASSLGQPNYGYTF. The CDR3 bases are TGTGCCAGCAGCCTCGGACAGCCGAACTATGGCTACACCTTC.

This clone was seen a handful of times. This sequence joins TRBV29-1 and TRBJ1-4, with 7 bases fitting TRBD1. The germline gives CDR1 SQVTM, CDR2 ANQGSEA. The ends lost 6 bases at V and 5 bases at J; junction bases unmatched: 3. This CDR3 is 12 amino acids long. The CDR3 DNA reads TGCAGCGTGCAGACAGGGAATGAAAAACTGTTTTTT. Translation: CSVQTGNEKLFF.

This clone showed up just once. The CDR3, as DNA: TGTGCCTGGAGTGGAGGGGGCCCCTACGAGCAGTACTTC. Amino acid sequence: CAWSGGGPYEQYF. The chain employs TRBV30 and TRBJ2-7; 7 nucleotides align to TRBD1. V lost 1 base to trimming and J lost 2 bases; unmatched junction nucleotides: 2. CDR3 length equals 13 residues. Germline V gene lookup returns CDR1 GTSNPN and CDR2 SVGIG (reference sequence).

In its sample, this clone was seen a few times. A far larger clone is off by one base, so a read error is likely. The chain recombines TRBV4-2 with TRBJ2-5; no clear D gene. Deletions cut 1 base from V and 2 bases from J, with 5 bases between. Germline CDR1 LGHNA, CDR2 YNFKEQ. The CDR3 extends over 13 amino acids. As DNA, the CDR3 is TGTGCCAGCAGCCAAGGCGGACAAGAGACCCAGTACTTC. Translated: CASSQGGQETQYF.

V usage is TRBV5-1 and J usage is TRBJ1-5; D remains unclear. CDR1 is SGHRS and CDR2 is YFSETQ in the germline V gene. The CDR3 runs to 14 residues. V lost 0 bases to trimming and J lost 3 bases, with 7 bases between them. CDR3 loop: CASSLDPNNQPQHF. The CDR3 bases are TGCGCCAGCAGCTTGGATCCGAACAATCAGCCCCAGCATTTT.

This clone was detected only a few times. In nucleotides, the CDR3 is TGCGCCAGCAGGCCCTCCGTGATCGGCGTGAGGGCTAGCGGGTTCCAAGAGACCCAGTACTTC. It translates to CASRPSVIGVRASGFQETQYF. The V gene is TRBV10-2, the J gene TRBJ2-5, with 8 bases fitting TRBD2. With V trimmed by 6 bases and J by 1 base, 25 bases remained unmatched. The CDR3 runs 21 residues. Germline V CDR1 and CDR2: WSHSY, SAAADI.

The chain carries TRBV9 and TRBJ2-6; D is perhaps TRBD1 (6 bases). Germline CDR1 is SGDLS and CDR2 is YYNGEE. The V end lost 7 bases, the J end lost 0 bases, and 14 bases lay between the germline ends. This CDR3 has 16 residues. As DNA, the CDR3 is TGTGCCAGCTGTCCGGGACACCACTCTGGGGCCAACGTCCTGACTTTC. Amino acids: CASCPGHHSGANVLTF.

This clone has only a few counts. The chain links TRBV29-1 to TRBJ1-1; 8 bases are a match to TRBD1. The V gene's germline CDR1 is SQVTM and CDR2 ANQGSEA. This CDR3 is 11 amino acids long. V lost 6 bases to trimming and J lost 4 bases; unmatched junction nucleotides: 1. The CDR3 sequence: CSVGQGTEAFF. The CDR3 nucleotides are TGCAGCGTAGGACAGGGCACTGAAGCTTTCTTT.

This clone was seen once. The chain links TRBV27 to TRBJ1-1; 9 bases map to TRBD1. V was clipped by 1 base and J by 3 bases; unmatched bases: 6. This CDR3 spans 16 amino acids. Germline V lookup: CDR1 MNHEY, CDR2 SMNVEV (reference sequence). The CDR3 is CASSLWGQGRDTEAFF. The DNA of the CDR3 is TGTGCCAGCAGTTTATGGGGACAGGGAAGGGACACTGAAGCTTTCTTT.

The gene calls are TRBV29-1 and TRBJ2-5; D ambiguous. The CDR3 is 12 residues long. Deletions cut 8 bases from V and 0 bases from J, with 10 bases between. Germline CDR1 and CDR2: SQVTM and ANQGSEA. The CDR3, as DNA: TGCAGCCTCCAGACCCACCAAGAGACCCAGTACTTC. It encodes CSLQTHQETQYF. Looking up the rest from reference TRBV29-1 and TRBJ2-5 gives the full variable domain: SAVISQKPSRDICQRGTSLTIQCQVDSQVTMMFWYRQQPGQSLTLIATANQGSEATYESGFVIDKFPISRPNLTFSTLTVSNMSPEDSSIYLCSLQTHQETQYFGPGTRLLVL.